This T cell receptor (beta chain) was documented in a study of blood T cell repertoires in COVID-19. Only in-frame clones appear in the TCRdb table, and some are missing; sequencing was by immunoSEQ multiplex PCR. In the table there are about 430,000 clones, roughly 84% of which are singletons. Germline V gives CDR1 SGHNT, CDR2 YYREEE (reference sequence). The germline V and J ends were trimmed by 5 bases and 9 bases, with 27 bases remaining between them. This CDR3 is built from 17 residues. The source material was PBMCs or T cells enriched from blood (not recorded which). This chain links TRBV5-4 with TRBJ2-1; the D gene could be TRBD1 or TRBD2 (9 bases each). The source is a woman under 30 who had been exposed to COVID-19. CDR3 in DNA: TGTGCCAGCAGAAGGACAGGGGATGGGCGGGGGGGCAGTGAGCAGTTCTTC. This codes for CASRRTGDGRGGSEQFF. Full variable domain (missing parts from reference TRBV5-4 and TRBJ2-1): ETGVTQSPTHLIKTRGQQVTLRCSSQSGHNTVSWYQQALGQGPQFIFQYYREEENGRGNFPPRFSGLQFPNYSSELNVNALELDDSALYLCASRRTGDGRGGSEQFFGPGTRLTVL.